These T cell receptor beta chains were read from a single sample in a study of T cells in Graves' hyperthyroidism and ophthalmopathy. TCRdb reanalysed the multiplex PCR reads using MiXCR and keeps one entry per CDR3 protein. The sample holds some 770,000 distinct CDR3 sequences, roughly 15% seen once. Sequencing used blood. The receptor set was obtained from a young man with Graves' hyperthyroidism. The CDR3 runs from the conserved cysteine through the conserved F or W. D genes are given only for firm matches. Clone size is stated in some rows and not others, as once, few, many or a class when expanded.

TRBD1 | TRBJ2-7 | 14 | few | TRBV30 | CAWSVRDRDYEQYF | TGTGCCTGGAGTGTACGTGACAGGGACTACGAGCAGTACTTC
TRBD1 | TRBJ1-6 | 14 | many | TRBV2 | CASSPGQGHSPLHF | TGTGCCAGCAGCCCGGGACAGGGTCATTCACCCCTCCACTTT
TRBD2 | TRBJ2-1 | 14 | few | TRBV11-3 | CASSHPGLRNEQFF | TGTGCCAGCAGCCATCCGGGACTACGCAATGAGCAGTTCTTC
. | TRBJ1-2 | 14 | many | TRBV28 | CASSLDSSSHGYTF | TGTGCCAGCAGTTTGGACAGTTCCTCGCATGGCTACACCTTC
. | TRBJ1-6 | 14 | few | TRBV20-1 | CSARIQGRSSPLHF | TGCAGTGCTAGAATCCAGGGGAGGAGCTCACCCCTCCACTTT
. | TRBJ1-1 | 12 | few | TRBV29-1 | CSAGRMNTEAFF | TGCAGCGCCGGAAGGATGAACACTGAAGCTTTCTTT
TRBD1 | TRBJ2-7 | 12 | . | TRBV7-9 | CASGTATYEQYF | TGTGCCAGCGGGACAGCGACCTACGAGCAGTACTTC
. | TRBJ2-1 | 13 | . | TRBV29-1 | CSVGPTNYNEQFF | TGCAGCGTTGGGCCTACTAACTACAATGAGCAGTTCTTC
TRBD1 | TRBJ1-1 | 16 | many | TRBV20-1 | CSAIAGTGGMNTEAFF | TGCAGTGCTATCGCCGGGACAGGGGGCATGAACACTGAAGCTTTCTTT
. | TRBJ2-7 | 11 | . | TRBV20-1 | CSAFQGYEQYF | TGCAGTGCTTTTCAGGGATACGAGCAGTACTTC
TRBD2 | TRBJ2-7 | 14 | many | TRBV30 | CAWNRLAGDNEQYF | TGTGCCTGGAATCGGCTAGCGGGAGATAACGAGCAGTACTTC
. | TRBJ2-7 | 15 | many | TRBV28 | CASSLWDGTEREQYF | TGTGCCAGCAGTTTATGGGACGGGACGGAGCGGGAGCAGTACTTC
. | TRBJ2-7 | 18 | . | TRBV4-1 | CASSPYRGGGKSSYEQYF | TGCGCCAGCAGCCCCTATAGGGGAGGGGGCAAAAGCTCCTACGAGCAGTACTTC
. | TRBJ1-4 | 17 | many | TRBV2 | CASTQGRIYATNEKLFF | TGTGCCAGCACCCAAGGAAGAATATATGCAACTAATGAAAAACTGTTTTTT
. | TRBJ1-5 | 14 | few | TRBV20-1 | CSADDKKGNQPQHF | TGCAGTGCCGACGACAAGAAAGGCAATCAGCCCCAGCATTTT
TRBD2 | TRBJ2-2 | 17 | once | TRBV2 | CASGGLAGSSSTGELFF | TGTGCCAGCGGAGGACTAGCGGGTAGCTCGAGCACCGGGGAGCTGTTTTTT
. | TRBJ1-1 | 15 | many | TRBV28 | CASSLRGIRDTEAFF | TGTGCCAGCAGTTTGAGGGGCATTAGGGACACTGAAGCTTTCTTT
TRBD1 | TRBJ1-5 | 14 | . | TRBV20-1 | CSARGGRGLQPQHF | TGCAGTGCTAGAGGGGGTAGGGGGCTTCAGCCCCAGCATTTT
. | TRBJ1-1 | 14 | many | TRBV6-1 | CASRIGAMNTEAFF | TGTGCCAGCCGGATTGGAGCCATGAACACTGAAGCTTTCTTT
. | TRBJ2-5 | 15 | many | TRBV7-9 | CASSLVLSGLETQYF | TGTGCCAGCAGCTTAGTTTTGTCAGGGCTAGAGACCCAGTACTTC
. | TRBJ1-1 | 15 | few | TRBV29-1 | CSVNHLGQMNTEAFF | TGCAGCGTCAACCACTTAGGACAAATGAACACTGAAGCTTTCTTT
. | TRBJ2-1 | 18 | few | TRBV20-1 | CSARGRGKAASSYNEQFF | TGCAGTGCTAGAGGAAGAGGAAAAGCGGCCTCCTCCTACAATGAGCAGTTCTTC
TRBD2 | TRBJ2-1 | 15 | many | TRBV2 | CASSEGSGSSDEQFF | TGTGCCAGCAGTGAGGGTAGCGGGAGTAGCGATGAGCAGTTCTTC
. | TRBJ2-3 | 15 | . | TRBV27 | CASSLWTSSPDTQYF | TGTGCCAGCAGCCTGTGGACTTCTTCTCCAGATACGCAGTATTTT
. | TRBJ2-3 | 16 | . | TRBV18 | CASSYGAATVADTQYF | TGTGCCAGCTCCTATGGGGCAGCCACCGTCGCAGATACGCAGTATTTT
. | TRBJ2-4 | 13 | many | TRBV2 | CASSETGWNIQYF | TGTGCCAGCAGTGAAACAGGGTGGAACATTCAGTACTTC
TRBD2 | TRBJ2-1 | 14 | many | TRBV18 | CASSPSGGWNEQFF | TGTGCCAGCTCACCGTCGGGAGGATGGAATGAGCAGTTCTTC
. | TRBJ2-7 | 12 | . | TRBV6-2/TRBV6-3 | CAGSDYSYEQYF | TGTGCCGGCAGTGACTATTCCTACGAGCAGTACTTC
TRBD1 | TRBJ2-7 | 12 | many | TRBV7-2 | CASSSRGFEQYF | TGTGCCAGCAGCTCCAGGGGGTTCGAGCAGTACTTC
TRBD2 | TRBJ2-1 | 17 | few | TRBV7-9 | CASSLAPSGSSYNEQFF | TGTGCCAGCAGCTTAGCCCCTAGCGGGAGCTCCTACAATGAGCAGTTCTTC
TRBD2 | TRBJ2-2 | 14 | few | TRBV20-1 | CSATGAGSSGELFF | TGCAGTGCTACCGGAGCGGGAAGTTCCGGGGAGCTGTTTTTT
. | TRBJ1-5 | 17 | few | TRBV6-5 | CASSYSWGRGINQPQHF | TGTGCCAGCAGTTACTCGTGGGGCCGGGGGATAAATCAGCCCCAGCATTTT
. | TRBJ2-5 | 15 | many | TRBV25-1 | CASSEYTGFTGTQYF | TGTGCCAGCAGTGAATATACAGGGTTCACCGGGACCCAGTACTTC
. | TRBJ2-3 | 14 | . | TRBV28 | CASSIPGLTDTQYF | TGTGCCAGCAGTATCCCGGGACTGACAGATACGCAGTATTTT
. | TRBJ2-5 | 16 | many | TRBV24-1 | CATSSTRGGLRETQYF | TGTGCCACCAGTTCCACCCGTGGAGGGCTACGGGAGACCCAGTACTTC
TRBD1 | TRBJ1-2 | 15 | few | TRBV10-3 | CAISAPGTGVYGYTF | TGTGCCATCAGTGCCCCCGGGACAGGGGTCTATGGCTACACCTTC
. | TRBJ2-1 | 14 | few | TRBV12-3/TRBV12-4 | CASSRDSRGDEQFF | TGTGCCAGCAGCCGAGATTCCCGTGGCGATGAGCAGTTCTTC
TRBD1 | TRBJ1-3 | 16 | few | TRBV28 | CATFPGGTDSGNTIYF | TGTGCCACTTTCCCGGGGGGGACAGACTCTGGAAACACCATATATTTT
TRBD2 | TRBJ2-5 | 18 | . | TRBV4-2 | CASSHYGTSGSSWETQYF | TGTGCCAGCAGCCACTATGGGACTAGCGGGAGCTCCTGGGAGACCCAGTACTTC
. | TRBJ1-1 | 12 | . | TRBV24-1 | CATSSPGTEAFF | TGTGCCACCAGTTCCCCAGGCACTGAAGCTTTCTTT
. | TRBJ2-1 | 13 | many | TRBV28 | CASRLAVHNEQFF | TGTGCCAGCAGACTAGCTGTCCACAATGAGCAGTTCTTC
. | TRBJ2-5 | 14 | . | TRBV6-1 | CASSEFGVGETQYF | TGTGCCAGCAGTGAATTCGGGGTGGGCGAGACCCAGTACTTC
. | TRBJ2-5 | 14 | many | TRBV10-3 | CAISESAGQETQYF | TGTGCCATCAGTGAGAGTGCAGGGCAAGAGACCCAGTACTTC
. | TRBJ1-2 | 11 | few | TRBV24-1 | CATSGLGIYTF | TGTGCCACCAGTGGGCTCGGGATTTACACCTTC
TRBD2 | TRBJ2-7 | 15 | . | TRBV20-1 | CSGRLAGDYSYEQYF | TGCAGTGGGAGACTAGCGGGAGACTACTCCTACGAGCAGTACTTC
. | TRBJ2-7 | 14 | . | TRBV6-1 | CASSPDSFSYEQYF | TGTGCCAGCAGCCCGGACAGCTTCTCCTACGAGCAGTACTTC
. | TRBJ2-1 | 16 | . | TRBV7-2 | CASTRGPSGSYNEQFF | TGTGCCAGCACCAGGGGGCCTAGCGGATCCTACAATGAGCAGTTCTTC
. | TRBJ2-1 | 13 | . | TRBV30 | CARTADSYNEQFF | TGTGCCCGGACGGCGGACTCCTACAATGAGCAGTTCTTC
. | TRBJ2-7 | 14 | few | TRBV11-2 | CASSPQVGPYEQYF | TGTGCCAGCAGCCCCCAGGTCGGCCCCTACGAGCAGTACTTC
TRBD1 | TRBJ2-1 | 13 | many | TRBV7-9 | CASRPDRDNEQFF | TGTGCCAGCAGACCGGACAGGGACAATGAGCAGTTCTTC
. | TRBJ1-1 | 14 | . | TRBV19 | CASSRGQPGTEAFF | TGTGCCAGTAGCCGTGGACAGCCGGGCACTGAAGCTTTCTTT
TRBD1 | TRBJ1-5 | 15 | many | TRBV28 | CASSLSGGGNQPQHF | TGTGCCAGCAGTTTATCAGGGGGAGGCAATCAGCCCCAGCATTTT
. | TRBJ2-5 | 10 | few | TRBV20-1 | CSVGPGTQYF | TGCAGTGTCGGGCCGGGGACCCAGTACTTC
. | TRBJ2-3 | 14 | many | TRBV20-1 | CSASRSGRTDTQYF | TGCAGTGCTAGTCGTAGCGGTCGCACAGATACGCAGTATTTT